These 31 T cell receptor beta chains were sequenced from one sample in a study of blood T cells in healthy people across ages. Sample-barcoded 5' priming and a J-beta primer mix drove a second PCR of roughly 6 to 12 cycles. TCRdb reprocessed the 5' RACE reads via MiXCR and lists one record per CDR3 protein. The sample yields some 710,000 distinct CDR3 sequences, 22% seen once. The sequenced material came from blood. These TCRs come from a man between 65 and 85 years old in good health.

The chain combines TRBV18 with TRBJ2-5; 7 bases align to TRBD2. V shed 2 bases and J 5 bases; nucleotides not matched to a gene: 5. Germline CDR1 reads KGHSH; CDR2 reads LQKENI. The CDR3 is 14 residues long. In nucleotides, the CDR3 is TGTGCCAGCTCACCAGGGAGGGGCTTGGAGACCCAGTACTTC. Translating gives CASSPGRGLETQYF.

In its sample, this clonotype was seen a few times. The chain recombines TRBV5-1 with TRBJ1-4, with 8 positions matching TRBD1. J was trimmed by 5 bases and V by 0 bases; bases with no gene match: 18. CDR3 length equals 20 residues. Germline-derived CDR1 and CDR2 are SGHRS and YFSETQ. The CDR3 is CASSLDGTGFLGARNEKLFF. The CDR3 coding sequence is TGCGCCAGCAGCTTGGATGGGACAGGCTTTTTGGGGGCCCGGAATGAAAAACTGTTTTTT. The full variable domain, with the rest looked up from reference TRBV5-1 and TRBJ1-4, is KAGVTQTPRYLIKTRGQQVTLSCSPISGHRSVSWYQQTPGQGLQFLFEYFSETQRNKGNFPGRFSGRQFSNSRSEMNVSTLELGDSALYLCASSLDGTGFLGARNEKLFFGSGTQLSVL.

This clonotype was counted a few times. The CDR3 reads CASSRGKFVYDEQFF. Here the CDR3 DNA reads TGTGCCAGCAGCCGCGGAAAGTTCGTGTACGATGAGCAGTTCTTC. This chain links TRBV3-1 with TRBJ2-7, with D hard to call. The J call may be wrong; the DNA end is better matched by TRBJ2-1. CDR1 LGHDT and CDR2 YNNKEL come from the germline V gene (reference sequence). The CDR3 covers 15 residues.

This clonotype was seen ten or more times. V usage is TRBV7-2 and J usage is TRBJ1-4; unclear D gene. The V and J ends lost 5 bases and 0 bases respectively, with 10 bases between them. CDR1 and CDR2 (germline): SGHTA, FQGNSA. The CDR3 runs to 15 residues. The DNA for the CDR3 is TGTGCCAGCAGCCCGCAGATAACAACTAATGAAAAACTGTTTTTT. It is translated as CASSPQITTNEKLFF.

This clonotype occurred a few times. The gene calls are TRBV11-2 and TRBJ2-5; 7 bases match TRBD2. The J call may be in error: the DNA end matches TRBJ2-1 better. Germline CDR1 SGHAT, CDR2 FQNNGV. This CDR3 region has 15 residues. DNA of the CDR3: TGTGCCAGCTGCATAAGCGGGACCTTCCACAATGAGCAGTTCTTC. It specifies CASCISGTFHNEQFF.

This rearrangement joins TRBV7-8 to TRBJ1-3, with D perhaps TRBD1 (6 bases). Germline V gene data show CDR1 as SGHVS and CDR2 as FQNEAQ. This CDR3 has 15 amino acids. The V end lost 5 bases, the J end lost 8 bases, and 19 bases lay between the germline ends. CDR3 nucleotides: TGTGCCAGCAGCCCCAGGCGGGGGGCGGGAGACACCATATATTTT. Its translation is CASSPRRGAGDTIYF.

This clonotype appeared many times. CDR3 sequence: CASSSQGASNQPQHF. The CDR3 nucleotides are TGTGCCAGCAGTTCTCAGGGGGCGAGCAATCAGCCCCAGCATTTT. The chain combines TRBV12-3 or TRBV12-4 with TRBJ1-5; 8 nucleotides match TRBD1. CDR3 size: 15 residues. Unmatched junction bases numbered 3, after V lost 4 bases and J lost 1 base.

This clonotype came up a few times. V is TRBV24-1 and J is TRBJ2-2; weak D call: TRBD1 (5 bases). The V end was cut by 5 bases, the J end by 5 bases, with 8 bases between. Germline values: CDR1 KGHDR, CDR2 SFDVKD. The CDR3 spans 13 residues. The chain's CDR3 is CATSAQGTGELFF. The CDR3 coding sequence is TGTGCCACCAGTGCCCAGGGAACCGGGGAGCTGTTTTTT.

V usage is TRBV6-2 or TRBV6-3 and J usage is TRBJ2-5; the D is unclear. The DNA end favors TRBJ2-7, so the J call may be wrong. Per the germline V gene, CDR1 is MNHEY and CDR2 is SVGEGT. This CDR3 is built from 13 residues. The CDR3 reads CASSVTVPPEQYF. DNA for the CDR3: TGTGCCAGCAGTGTAACGGTTCCCCCCGAGCAGTACTTC.

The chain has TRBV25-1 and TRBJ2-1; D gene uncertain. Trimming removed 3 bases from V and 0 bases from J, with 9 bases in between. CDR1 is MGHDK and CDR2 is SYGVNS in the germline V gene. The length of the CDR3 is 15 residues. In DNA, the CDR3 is TGTGCCAGCAGTGACGTCCGCAGCTCCTACAATGAGCAGTTCTTC. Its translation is CASSDVRSSYNEQFF.

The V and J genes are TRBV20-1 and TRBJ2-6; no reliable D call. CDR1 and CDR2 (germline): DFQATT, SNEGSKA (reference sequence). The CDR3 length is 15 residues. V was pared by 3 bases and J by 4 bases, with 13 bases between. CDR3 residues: CSASYGSAGANVLTF. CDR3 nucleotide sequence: TGCAGTGCTAGTTATGGATCCGCCGGGGCCAACGTCCTGACTTTC.

CDR3 protein: CASSANIQETQYF. Written as DNA, the CDR3 is TGTGCCAGCAGTGCCAATATACAAGAGACCCAGTACTTC. The J gene is TRBJ2-5, the V gene TRBV2, with D unclear. The CDR3 loop spans 13 amino acids. Deletions cut 4 bases from V and 2 bases from J, with 8 bases between. The germline gives CDR1 SNHLY, CDR2 FYNNEI.

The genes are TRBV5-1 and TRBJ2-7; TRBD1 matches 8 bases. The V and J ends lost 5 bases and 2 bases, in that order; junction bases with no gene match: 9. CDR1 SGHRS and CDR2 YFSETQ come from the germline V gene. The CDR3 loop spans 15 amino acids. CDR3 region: CASRPGQVTTYEQYF. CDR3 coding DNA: TGCGCCAGCAGACCGGGACAGGTCACAACCTACGAGCAGTACTTC.

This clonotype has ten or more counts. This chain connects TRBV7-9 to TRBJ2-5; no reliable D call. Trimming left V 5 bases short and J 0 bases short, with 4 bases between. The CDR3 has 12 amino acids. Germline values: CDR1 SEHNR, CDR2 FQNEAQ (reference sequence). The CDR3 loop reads CASSPHQETQYF. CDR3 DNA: TGTGCCAGCAGCCCTCACCAAGAGACCCAGTACTTC.

CDR3 DNA sequence: TGTGCCACCAGTGACCCAAGGACGGGGAACACTGAAGCTTTCTTT. It translates to CATSDPRTGNTEAFF. The V gene is TRBV24-1, the J gene TRBJ1-1; D unresolved. With 4 bases removed from V and 1 base from J, the gap between germline ends came to 12 bases. The CDR3 length is 15 residues. Germline-derived CDR1 and CDR2 are KGHDR and SFDVKD.

The CDR3 loop reads CASSVRNLETQYF. The CDR3 nucleotides read TGTGCCAGCAGCGTTCGTAACTTGGAGACCCAGTACTTC. The J gene is TRBJ2-5, the V gene TRBV14, with D unresolved. This CDR3 has 13 amino acids. Trimming pared 5 bases from V and 5 bases from J, leaving 12 bases between. Per germline, CDR1 SGHDN and CDR2 FVKESK. Complete variable domain (other parts from reference TRBV14 and TRBJ2-5): EAGVTQFPSHSVIEKGQTVTLRCDPISGHDNLYWYRRVMGKEIKFLLHFVKESKQDESGMPNNRFLAERTGGTYSTLKVQPAELEDSGVYFCASSVRNLETQYFGPGTRLLVL.

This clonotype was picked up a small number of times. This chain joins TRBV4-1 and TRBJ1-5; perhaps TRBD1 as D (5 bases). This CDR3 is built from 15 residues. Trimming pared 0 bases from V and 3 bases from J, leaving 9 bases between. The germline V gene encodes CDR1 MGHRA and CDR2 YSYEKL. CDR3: CASSQDRQYNQPQHF. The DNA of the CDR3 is TGCGCCAGCAGCCAAGACAGACAGTACAATCAGCCCCAGCATTTT.

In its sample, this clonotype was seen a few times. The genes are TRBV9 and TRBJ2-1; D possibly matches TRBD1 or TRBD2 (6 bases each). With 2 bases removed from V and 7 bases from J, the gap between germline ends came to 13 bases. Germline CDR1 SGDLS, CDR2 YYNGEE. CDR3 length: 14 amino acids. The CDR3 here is CASSVGGVLNEQFF. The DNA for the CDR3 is TGTGCCAGCAGCGTGGGGGGCGTGTTAAATGAGCAGTTCTTC.

This CDR3 reads CASSFAARWIWETQYF. The CDR3 nucleotides are TGCGCCAGCAGCTTTGCGGCTCGATGGATTTGGGAGACCCAGTACTTC. This chain joins TRBV5-1 and TRBJ2-5; D remains unclear. CDR3 length: 16 residues. The germline V and J ends were trimmed by 2 bases and 5 bases, with 19 bases remaining between them. Germline assignment: CDR1 SGHRS and CDR2 YFSETQ.

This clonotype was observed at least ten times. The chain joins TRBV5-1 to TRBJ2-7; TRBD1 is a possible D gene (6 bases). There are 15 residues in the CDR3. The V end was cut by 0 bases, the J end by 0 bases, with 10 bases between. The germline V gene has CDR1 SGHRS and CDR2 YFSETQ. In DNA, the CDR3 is TGCGCCAGCAGCTTGGCGGACAGTTACTCCTACGAGCAGTACTTC. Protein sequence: CASSLADSYSYEQYF.

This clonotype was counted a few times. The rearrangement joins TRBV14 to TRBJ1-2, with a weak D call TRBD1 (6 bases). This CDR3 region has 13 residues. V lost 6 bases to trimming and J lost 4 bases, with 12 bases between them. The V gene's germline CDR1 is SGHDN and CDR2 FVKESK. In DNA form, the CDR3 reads TGTGCCAGCAGTGATGACAGGTCCTATGGCTACACCTTC. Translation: CASSDDRSYGYTF.

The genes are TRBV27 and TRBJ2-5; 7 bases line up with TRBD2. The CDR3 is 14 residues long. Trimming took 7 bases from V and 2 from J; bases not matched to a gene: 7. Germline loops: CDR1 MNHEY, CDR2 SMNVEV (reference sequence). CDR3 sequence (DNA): TGTGCCAGCATGAGGTGGGAGGGACAAGAGACCCAGTACTTC. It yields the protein CASMRWEGQETQYF.

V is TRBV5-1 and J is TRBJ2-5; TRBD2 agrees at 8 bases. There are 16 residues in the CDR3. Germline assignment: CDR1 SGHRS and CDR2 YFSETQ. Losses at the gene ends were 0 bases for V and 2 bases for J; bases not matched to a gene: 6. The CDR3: CASSLGGGGRQETQYF. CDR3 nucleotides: TGCGCCAGCAGCTTGGGCGGCGGGGGGCGACAAGAGACCCAGTACTTC. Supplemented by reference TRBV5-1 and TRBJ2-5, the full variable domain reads KAGVTQTPRYLIKTRGQQVTLSCSPISGHRSVSWYQQTPGQGLQFLFEYFSETQRNKGNFPGRFSGRQFSNSRSEMNVSTLELGDSALYLCASSLGGGGRQETQYFGPGTRLLVL.

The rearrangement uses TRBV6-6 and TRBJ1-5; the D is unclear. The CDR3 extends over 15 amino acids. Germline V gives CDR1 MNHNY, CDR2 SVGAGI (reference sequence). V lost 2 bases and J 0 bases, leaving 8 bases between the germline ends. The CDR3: CASSYAQTSNQPQHF. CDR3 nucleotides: TGTGCCAGCAGTTACGCACAGACTAGCAATCAGCCCCAGCATTTT.

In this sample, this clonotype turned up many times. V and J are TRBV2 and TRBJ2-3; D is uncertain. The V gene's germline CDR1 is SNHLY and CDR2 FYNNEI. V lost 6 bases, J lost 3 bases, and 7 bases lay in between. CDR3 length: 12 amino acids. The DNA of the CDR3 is TGTGCCAGCAGGCAAGTGACAGATACGCAGTATTTT. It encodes CASRQVTDTQYF.

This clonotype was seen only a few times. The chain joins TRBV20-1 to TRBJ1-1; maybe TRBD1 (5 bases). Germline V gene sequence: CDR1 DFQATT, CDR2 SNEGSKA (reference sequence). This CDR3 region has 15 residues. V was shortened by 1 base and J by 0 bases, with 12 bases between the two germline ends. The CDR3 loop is CSARGVTGVNTEAFF. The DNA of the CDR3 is TGCAGTGCTAGAGGGGTAACAGGAGTGAACACTGAAGCTTTCTTT.

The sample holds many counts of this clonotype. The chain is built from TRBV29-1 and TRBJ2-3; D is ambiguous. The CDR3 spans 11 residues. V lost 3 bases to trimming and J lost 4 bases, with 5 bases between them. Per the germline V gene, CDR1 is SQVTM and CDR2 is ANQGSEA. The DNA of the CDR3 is TGCAGCGTTGACGTGTCAGATACGCAGTATTTT. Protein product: CSVDVSDTQYF.

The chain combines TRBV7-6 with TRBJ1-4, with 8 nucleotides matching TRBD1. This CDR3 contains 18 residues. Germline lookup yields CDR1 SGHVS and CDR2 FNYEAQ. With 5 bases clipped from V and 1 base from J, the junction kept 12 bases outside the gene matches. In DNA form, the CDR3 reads TGTGCCAGCAGCCCAGCGAGGAGACAGGGGTTAACTAATGAAAAACTGTTTTTT. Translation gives CASSPARRQGLTNEKLFF.

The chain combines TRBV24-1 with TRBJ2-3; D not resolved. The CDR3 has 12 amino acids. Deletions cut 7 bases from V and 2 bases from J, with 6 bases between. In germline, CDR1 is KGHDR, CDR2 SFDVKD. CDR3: CATSSLTDTQYF. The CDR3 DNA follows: TGTGCCACCAGCAGCCTCACAGATACGCAGTATTTT.

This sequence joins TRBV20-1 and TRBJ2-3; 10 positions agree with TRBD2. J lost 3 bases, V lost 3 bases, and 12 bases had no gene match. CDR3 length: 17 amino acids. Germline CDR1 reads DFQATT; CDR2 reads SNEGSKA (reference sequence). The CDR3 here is CSASGAEREGRTDTQYF. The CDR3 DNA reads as TGCAGTGCTAGTGGAGCTGAGCGGGAGGGTAGGACAGATACGCAGTATTTT.

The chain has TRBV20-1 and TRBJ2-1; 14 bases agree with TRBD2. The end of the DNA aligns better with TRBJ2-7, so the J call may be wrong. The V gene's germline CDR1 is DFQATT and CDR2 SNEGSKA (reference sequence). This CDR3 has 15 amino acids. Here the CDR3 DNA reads TGCAGTGCTAGTAAACCGGGACTAGCGGGAGACGAGCAGTACGTC. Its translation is CSASKPGLAGDEQYV.